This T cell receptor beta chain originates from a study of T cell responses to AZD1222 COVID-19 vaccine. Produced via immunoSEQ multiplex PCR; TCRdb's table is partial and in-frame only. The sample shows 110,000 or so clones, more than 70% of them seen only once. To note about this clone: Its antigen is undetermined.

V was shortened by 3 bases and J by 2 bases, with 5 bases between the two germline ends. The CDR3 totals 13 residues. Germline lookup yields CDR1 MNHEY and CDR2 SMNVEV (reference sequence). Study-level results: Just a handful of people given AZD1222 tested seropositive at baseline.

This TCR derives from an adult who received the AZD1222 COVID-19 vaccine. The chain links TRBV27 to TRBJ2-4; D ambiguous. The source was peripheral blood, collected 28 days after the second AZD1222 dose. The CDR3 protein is CASSFSSKNIQYF. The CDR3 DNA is TGTGCCAGCAGTTTTTCTTCCAAAAACATTCAGTACTTC.